This T cell receptor beta chain was captured in a study of T-cell memory formation after mild COVID-19. This clonotype was counted a few times. Its antigen is as yet unknown. Broader study findings: The finding that pre-infection memory included some responding clones suggested that cross-reactive memory joined. SARS-CoV-2 specificity was not confirmed for second-wave clones peaking on day 37.

The CDR3 extends over 13 amino acids. Germline V gene data show CDR1 as SGHTA and CDR2 as FQGTGA. The V gene lost 2 bases and the J gene lost 3 bases, with 8 bases spanning the gap. A 5'RACE reaction primed in the constant segment made cDNA libraries of TCR alpha and TCR beta, and these carried sample barcodes and UMIs. TCRdb reanalysed the 5' RACE reads using MiXCR and keeps one entry per CDR3 protein. The table records 400,000 to 500,000 distinct CDR3 sequences, roughly 18% of them present only once. The genes are TRBV7-3 and TRBJ2-7, with a tentative D call TRBD2 (5 bases). The receptor was isolated from a man younger than 35 who had mild COVID-19 (a few samples of this study predate the infection). Cell type and time point are not known. What was sequenced was PBMCs or a T cell subset sorted from them (not recorded which). CDR3 sequence reads: CASSLFGGYEQYV. The DNA for the CDR3 is TGTGCCAGCAGCTTATTTGGAGGCTACGAGCAGTACGTC.